This entry describes one T cell receptor (beta chain). What this receptor recognizes is not known. Base qualities are not provided; no much larger clone lies one nucleotide away. The data were taken from a study of cytomegalovirus exposure and HLA in healthy donors (dated by TCRdb to about 2017). Context from the whole study: In an earlier analysis of about 560 of the donors, 250 to 300 Gb of sequence data and 117 million unique TCR beta sequences from about 180 million T cells were reported. Among some 410 genotyped donors of the cohort, an average of approximately 240,000 unique TCR beta nucleotide sequences was sequenced per donor, of which roughly 17% were non-productive. The T cell repertoires of 666 subjects were profiled by immunosequencing and related to cytomegalovirus serostatus. Alongside the repertoire data, information on donor age, sex, ethnicity and CMV serostatus was compiled. The study aimed to test whether signatures of past pathogen exposure could be identified by cataloging public T cell receptors. A later genetic analysis used genome-wide SNP genotypes for about three fifths of the 666 donors, treating that subset as a discovery cohort. To predict cytomegalovirus infection status, the study brought together high-throughput TCR immunosequencing, statistical association of individual TCRs with disease status, and machine learning. Several DR-DQ haplotypes were handled as single units for association and clustering because linkage in the cohort was strong. Typing coverage varied by locus: about 620-630 donors for A, B, C, DRB1 and DQB1; roughly 510 for DQA1; over 600 for DPA1; approximately 450 for DPB1. The genetic ancestry cluster associated with self-reported Caucasian donors included roughly four fifths of the approximately 430 genotyped donors. Both class I and class II loci were covered by HLA typing, at four-digit resolution. A later analysis re-examined previously published TCR beta repertoires from around 670 donors and added high-resolution HLA genotyping to investigate patterns of TCR occurrence. An early release covering more than 500 HLA-typed donors comprised roughly 300 gigabases of sequencing data and about 90 million unique TCR sequences. Along with the approximately 650-subject first cohort, a separate validation cohort of 120 different subjects was used. In an earlier analysis of 500 to 650 of the donors, high-throughput TCR beta sequencing was used to judge whether each TCR beta V gene segment behaved as functional or pseudogenic. Every discovery cohort repertoire had been produced on one sequencing platform. Rather than drawing on any new phenotypic data, the later analysis identified candidate immune exposures from TCR beta sequences and the way those sequences occurred across donors.

Overall study outcomes, separate from this receptor: The authors suggested that the approach could potentially be extended to other disease states and immunological phenotypes. In the study, 150 to 200 TCR beta chains were listed as associated with cytomegalovirus. A later analysis associated approximately 17,000 TCR beta sequences with specific HLA alleles at a false discovery rate of 0.05. A further reported finding was that TCR beta sequences accurately predicted the HLA-A and HLA-B alleles for most subjects in the first cohort. Because the 87-base-pair reads could not distinguish some IMGT-functional V segments, including TRBV6-2 and TRBV6-3, those segments were excluded. In vitro tests confirmed that a few of the cytomegalovirus-associated TCR beta chains recognize cytomegalovirus antigens. The sequencing pipeline was judged likely to have produced a cluster of highly shared sequence variants as a technical artifact. While some public TCRs were present in many individuals, most TCR sequences turned up only very rarely across donors. The only immune exposure information available for the cohort was CMV serostatus. In both the original and validation cohorts, the classifier was reported to diagnose cytomegalovirus status with high specificity and sensitivity. In a later analysis, HLA-associated TCR beta chains were found to be more clonally expanded and to have lower generation probabilities than equally common non-associated chains. A later analysis found that most CMV-associated TCR beta chains appeared HLA-restricted, with HLA associations seemingly driven largely by CMV exposure. Roughly uniform sequencing depth across donors was assumed in presence/absence analyses, although this assumption may not hold. In a later genetic analysis, fewer N-insertions in productive TCRs were reported among donors in an Asian-associated ancestry cluster than the 666-donor mean. Several of the top co-occurrence clusters appeared to be linked to parvovirus B19, influenza, CMV and Epstein-Barr virus, according to a later analysis. Linkage disequilibrium might explain the correlated functional status among segregating V segments, but an unknown experimental factor could not be ruled out. V-gene and J-gene trimming of TCR beta chains was associated with a missense DCLRE1C variant in a later genetic analysis, and the association was replicated in an independent cohort. Some 15 rarely observed V segments, including chromosome 9 orphons, were excluded from the earlier analysis of a few hundred of the donors because counts were too low. A later analysis found that TCR association rates varied across HLA loci, with DRB1 alleles showing the most associated TCRs and HLA-C alleles the fewest. This cohort had only TCR beta chains sequenced, and the lack of alpha or paired-chain data limited which features could be detected. HLA typing was unavailable for some donors at each locus, so association tests used only the typed subset. Strong co-occurrence of HLA alleles, especially DR and DQ, made assigning TCR associations to individual alleles difficult. An earlier analysis of 587 of the donors showed that most TCR beta V segments appeared in productive rearrangements either about 87% or about 30% of the time, which broadly matched IMGT annotations.

The library was prepared using the immunoSEQ multiplex PCR assay. For the multiplex PCR, a mixture combining 60 forward primers for TCR Vbeta segments and 13 reverse primers for TCR Jbeta segments was used. The CDR3 region of rearranged TCR beta genes was amplified from genomic DNA by a multiplex PCR assay. Amplified TCR beta libraries were sequenced as 87-base-pair reads on the Illumina HiSeq System. From the authors' description of their analysis: A later analysis tallied around 87 million unique TCR beta chains across the 666 repertoires, and approximately 12 million of those chains were shared by two or more donors. A nearest-neighbor algorithm error-corrected the raw reads and collapsed the reads into unique sequences, merging closely related sequences to remove PCR and sequencing errors. Alignment of CDR3 sequences to IMGT reference sequences was used to assign V, D and J gene segments. For a sequence to be retained, a match of at least six nucleotides was required to both a V gene segment and a J gene segment. Rearrangements were classified as productive when the CDR3 lacked stop codons and remained in frame with V and J, and all other rearrangements were classified as non-productive. Following IMGT convention, CDR3 was defined as the stretch from the second conserved V-encoded cysteine up to the conserved J-encoded phenylalanine. Sequences without an unambiguous match to a single V gene segment were excluded from the earlier analysis of 587 of the donors. An earlier analysis of 587 of the donors called V segments functional above 56.7% productive rearrangements and segregating when the between-donor standard deviation exceeded 5%. To diagnose cytomegalovirus status from the catalog of TCR beta chain sequences, a statistical classification framework was built. A later analysis assigned V and J genes by comparing TCR nucleotide sequences with IMGT/GENE-DB human TR gene sequences. Using the TCRdist pipeline, a later analysis assigned CDR3 sequences along with most-parsimonious VDJ recombination scenarios. In a later analysis, every TCR beta chain was defined by the combination of its CDR3 amino acid sequence and its V-gene family, and reads without a unique V-gene family were dropped. A later analysis removed 550 to 700 highly shared, low-generation-probability nucleotide sequences to deal with suspected cross-contamination and a sequencing artifact. For each public chain, a later analysis derived a clonal expansion index from normalized ranks of inferred template counts within each repertoire. In a later analysis, generation probabilities were computed with a VDJ recombination model fitted to out-of-frame rearrangements, and the resulting probabilities were checked against IGoR. Hypergeometric tests were used in a later analysis to score TCR-TCR, TCR-HLA and TCR-CMV co-occurrence, with a repertoire-size bias correction applied to the TCR pairs. A later analysis estimated false discovery rates by permuting HLA or CMV assignments 20 times. In a later analysis, co-occurring TCRs were grouped using DBSCAN, with TCRdist sequence similarity added in when clustering inside HLA-allele-positive subsets. Repertoires with fewer than 30,000 or more than 120,000 public chains were left out of co-occurrence clustering, as were about five repertoires with anomalous nucleotide sharing. Sourced from immuneACCESS, this table was stored by TCRdb with only in-frame sequences that have V and J called. A share of the clones is absent; for the studies checked, an unresolved V gene accounts for under half, and the remainder has no known explanation. V and J calls and clone size come straight from that table; D and trimming were deduced from the DNA. The sample contains under 130,000 clones, around four fifths of them found a single time. Jointly, the top ten make up 8.6% of the sample.

V sheds 2 bases and J sheds 0 bases, leaving 5 bases between their ends. For CDR1 and CDR2, the germline V gene lists SGHNT and YENEEA. The CDR3 sequence holds 14 residues, the cysteine and phenylalanine included. The DNA shown is the 42-base CDR3, in frame from base 1. The cohort consisted of 650 to 700 healthy bone marrow donors. At the time of sampling, all cohort members were nominally healthy, though unrecorded immune exposures were likely present. The donor was CMV seropositive and belonged to the group of more than 250 seropositive cohort members. A peripheral blood sample was collected from each donor, and TCR beta sequencing was performed on peripheral blood mononuclear cells. The Qiagen DNeasy Blood Extraction Kit was used to extract genomic DNA from the blood cell samples.

Sequenced sample: PBMCs. The V and J segments used are TRBV11-3 and TRBJ2-1, and possibly TRBD2, on 5 matching bases. The receptor was derived from a woman aged 35 to 49 in good health and CMV-seropositive. The CDR3: CASSLRGSYNEQFF. The DNA sequence follows: TGTGCCAGCAGCTTACGGGGCTCCTACAATGAGCAGTTCTTC.